The 10 T cell receptor beta chains presented below share a single source sample, sequenced in a study of Ad26.COV2.S vaccination and SARS-CoV-2 variants. TCRdb's copy holds only in-frame clones and misses some; the assay was immunoSEQ multiplex PCR. The table records 350,000 to 500,000 clones, approximately 88% of them present only once. Treatment defined: approximately 18 received Ad26.COV2.S at low or high dose, single or two shots; roughly five received placebo; per-sample allocation not given. The samples date from day 63 after the first vaccine or placebo injection. This sample comprised peripheral blood, obtained in a trial of Ad26.COV2.S vaccine versus placebo. All receptors derive from a person between 18 and 65 years old who received the Ad26.COV2.S COVID-19 vaccine or a placebo.

The chain combines TRBV11-3 with TRBJ2-2, with TRBD2 identical over 9 bases. The junction had 6 bases not matched to a gene; V was cut back by 5 bases and J by 5 bases. The CDR3 totals 15 residues. CDR1 SGHNT and CDR2 YENEEA come from the germline V gene. This CDR3 is CASSQGLAGTGELFF. Written as DNA, the CDR3 is TGTGCCAGCAGCCAAGGTCTAGCGGGGACCGGGGAGCTGTTTTTT.

V is TRBV7-9 and J is TRBJ2-7, with TRBD1 as a possible D gene (8 bases). Germline values: CDR1 SEHNR, CDR2 FQNEAQ (reference sequence). The CDR3 covers 16 residues. Trimming left V 5 bases short and J 1 base short, with 18 bases between. The CDR3 spells CASSLLDREGSYEQYF. CDR3 bases: TGTGCCAGCAGCCTTTTGGACAGGGAGGGATCCTACGAGCAGTACTTC.

This clone was counted between two and nine times. The chain employs TRBV5-4 and TRBJ1-1; a weak D match, TRBD1 (5 bases). V was pared by 0 bases and J by 4 bases, with 10 bases between. Germline loops: CDR1 SGHNT, CDR2 YYREEE (reference sequence). The CDR3 sequence is 14 residues long. CDR3 region: CASSLGGRVTEAFF. CDR3 coding DNA: TGTGCCAGCAGCTTGGGGGGCAGGGTCACTGAAGCTTTCTTT.

The CDR3 loop reads CASSRTGTDEKLFF. The CDR3 coding sequence is TGTGCCAGCAGCCGGACAGGGACCGATGAAAAACTGTTTTTT. The chain links TRBV3-1 (or the pseudogene TRBV3-2) to TRBJ1-4; 8 bases map to TRBD1. The CDR3 is 14 amino acids. Germline V lookup: CDR1 LGHDT, CDR2 YNNKEL (reference sequence). V lost 4 bases and J lost 6; bases outside the gene matches: 4.

This chain joins TRBV6-4 and TRBJ2-2; D is unclear. The ends were cut back, 0 bases at V and 1 base at J, with 6 bases in the middle. This CDR3 has 15 residues. CDR1 and CDR2 (germline): MRHNA, SNTAGT. The CDR3 sequence: CASSDSIENTGELFF. The CDR3, as DNA: TGTGCCAGCAGTGACTCGATTGAGAACACCGGGGAGCTGTTTTTT.

Here the CDR3 reads CASSPGGGLKTQYF. CDR3 nucleotide sequence: TGTGCCAGCAGCCCGGGCGGGGGGTTAAAGACCCAGTACTTC. This chain uses TRBV5-4 with TRBJ2-5, with TRBD2 matching over 8 bases. The CDR3 sequence is 14 residues long. With 4 bases clipped from V and 6 bases from J, the junction kept 8 bases outside the gene matches. CDR1 and CDR2 from the germline V gene are SGHNT and YYREEE (reference sequence).

V usage is TRBV6-2 or TRBV6-3 and J usage is TRBJ2-2; 11 nucleotides align to TRBD1. Unmatched junction bases numbered 6, after V lost 5 bases and J lost 7 bases. The germline gives CDR1 MNHEY, CDR2 SVGEGT. This CDR3 has 15 amino acids. This CDR3 is CASSPDRGLHGELFF. CDR3 sequence (DNA): TGTGCCAGCAGTCCGGACAGGGGGCTACACGGGGAGCTGTTTTTT.

V and J are TRBV15 and TRBJ1-2, with 7 bases identical to TRBD1. The CDR3 consists of 20 residues. Germline CDR1 is LNHNV and CDR2 is YYDKDF (reference sequence). V gave up 2 bases and J gave up 5 bases; unmatched junction bases: 23. The CDR3 loop is CATSRLILGGGEAVRYGYTF. Here the CDR3 DNA reads TGTGCCACCAGCAGACTAATTCTAGGGGGCGGAGAAGCAGTGAGGTATGGCTACACCTTC.

Regarding this clone: The junction shows a germline mismatch at one end, possibly a read error. The V call is TRBV12-3 or TRBV12-4, the J call TRBJ2-7, with 8 bases identical to TRBD1. The CDR3 consists of 12 residues. CDR3 nucleotide sequence: TGTGCCAGCAGCCCGAGGACAGGGCTCACGAACTTC. Its protein product is CASSPRTGLTNF.

The J gene is TRBJ1-4, the V gene TRBV19, with TRBD1 identical over 8 bases. This CDR3 is built from 14 residues. Germline trimming cut 5 bases from V and 7 bases from J; bases unmatched to any gene: 6. The germline CDR1 and CDR2 sequences are LNHDA and SQIVND (reference sequence). CDR3 sequence (DNA): TGTGCCAGTAGTTCGACAGGGGTTGGTGAAAAACTGTTTTTT. This encodes CASSSTGVGEKLFF.